This T cell receptor (beta chain) was sequenced for a study of blood T cell repertoires in COVID-19. Overall study context: Collection of acute and convalescent COVID-19 samples took place in the United States, Italy and Spain. Nucleic acid was either cDNA or gDNA, and it came from T cells, B-cell-depleted T cells, or PBMCs.

As originally analysed: Estimation of nucleated cell counts was performed using reference gene primer amplification. Profiling relied on immunoSEQ multiplex PCR, and the TCRdb table lists in-frame clones only, not all of them. D and trimming come from the DNA, and the V and J calls and clone size come from that table. The sample lists 250,000 or so clones, about 82% occurring once. This clone was recorded a few times. CDR1 and CDR2 from the germline V gene are MDHEN and SYDVKM. V was trimmed by 4 bases and J by 4 bases, leaving 22 bases between them. There are 17 residues in the CDR3. Sequencing was performed on peripheral blood. The J gene is TRBJ1-2, the V gene TRBV28, with a possible D match to TRBD1 (5 bases). This clonotype was sampled from an elderly man with acute or convalescent COVID-19. As DNA, the CDR3 is TGTGCCAGCAGTTCTAACATACAACGACAGTACTCCTATGGCTACACCTTC. Protein product: CASSSNIQRQYSYGYTF.